This T cell receptor beta chain was observed in a study of T cells after yellow fever vaccination. Study overall: Fractions with few cells were prepared using SMART-Seq v4 Ultra Low Input. Overall study results and limits: Although the secondary response was weaker, it peaked faster, at day 5 versus 15. Post-booster reappearance was seen for most primary-vaccination clones (about 96% CD4, roughly 91% CD8).

Points on this clonotype: Its antigen remains unknown.

The length of the CDR3 is 16 residues. Per the germline V gene, CDR1 is SGHKS and CDR2 is YYEKEE (reference sequence). V was trimmed by 5 bases and J by 0 bases, leaving 15 bases between them. As TCR cDNA was made by 5'RACE template switching, a universal primer site and UMIs were added. TCRdb analysed the 5' RACE reads with MiXCR anew, one entry per CDR3 protein. This table has hundreds of thousands of distinct CDR3 sequences, around an eighth appearing once. The TCR originated in a man aged 18 to 29 who received the YFV17D yellow fever vaccine. V gene TRBV5-5 combines with J gene TRBJ1-5; D gene uncertain. Sequencing was performed on CD4+ T cells sorted from PBMCs, taken 15 days after the yellow fever booster vaccination. The CDR3 reads CASREALGYSNQPQHF. As DNA, the CDR3 is TGTGCCAGCAGGGAAGCACTCGGTTATAGCAATCAGCCCCAGCATTTT. The full variable domain, in which reference TRBV5-5 and TRBJ1-5 provide the parts outside the CDR3, is DAGVTQSPTHLIKTRGQQVTLRCSPISGHKSVSWYQQVLGQGPQFIFQYYEKEERGRGNFPDRFSARQFPNYSSELNVNALLLGDSALYLCASREALGYSNQPQHFGDGTRLSIL.